This record looks at one T cell receptor (beta chain) sequence and its context. Its target is not known. The source of the sample is a study of cytomegalovirus exposure and HLA in healthy donors. Amplification used 60 Vbeta primers and 13 Jbeta primers. Some clones are missing from TCRdb's copy, which holds only in-frame ones; the method was immunoSEQ multiplex PCR. This sample's clone table lists 77,000 or so clones. Study-level points and caveats: Further analysis was carried out later, and it showed several of the most significant clusters appearing linked to common viral pathogens.

V dropped 5 bases and J dropped 4 bases, with 9 bases sitting between them. This CDR3 is built from 13 residues. Germline V gene sequence: CDR1 MNHEY, CDR2 SVGAGI. The clonotype originates from a man aged 25 to 45 in good health and CMV-seronegative. The source material was PBMCs. The chain employs TRBV6-5 and TRBJ2-1, with no clear D. CDR3 nucleotide sequence: TGTGCCAGCAGTCGAGACGGGTACAATGAGCAGTTCTTC. Encoded protein: CASSRDGYNEQFF.